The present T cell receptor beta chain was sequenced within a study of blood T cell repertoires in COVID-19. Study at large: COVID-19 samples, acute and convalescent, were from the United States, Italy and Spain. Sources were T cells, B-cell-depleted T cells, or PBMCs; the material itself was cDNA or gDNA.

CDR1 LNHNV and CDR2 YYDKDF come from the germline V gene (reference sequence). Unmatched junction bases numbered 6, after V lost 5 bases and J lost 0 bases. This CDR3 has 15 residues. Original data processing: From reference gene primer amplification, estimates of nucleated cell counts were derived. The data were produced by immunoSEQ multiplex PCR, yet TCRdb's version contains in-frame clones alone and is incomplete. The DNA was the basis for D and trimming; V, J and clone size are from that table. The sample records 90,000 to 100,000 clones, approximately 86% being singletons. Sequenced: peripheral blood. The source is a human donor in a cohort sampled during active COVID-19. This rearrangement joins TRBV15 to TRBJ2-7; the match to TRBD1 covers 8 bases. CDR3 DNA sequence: TGTGCCACCAGCTTGGGGACAGGTAACTCCTACGAGCAGTACTTC. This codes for CATSLGTGNSYEQYF. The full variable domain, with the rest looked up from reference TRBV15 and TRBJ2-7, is DAMVIQNPRYQVTQFGKPVTLSCSQTLNHNVMYWYQQKSSQAPKLLFHYYDKDFNNEADTPDNFQSRRPNTSFCFLDIRSPGLGDTAMYLCATSLGTGNSYEQYFGPGTRLTVT.